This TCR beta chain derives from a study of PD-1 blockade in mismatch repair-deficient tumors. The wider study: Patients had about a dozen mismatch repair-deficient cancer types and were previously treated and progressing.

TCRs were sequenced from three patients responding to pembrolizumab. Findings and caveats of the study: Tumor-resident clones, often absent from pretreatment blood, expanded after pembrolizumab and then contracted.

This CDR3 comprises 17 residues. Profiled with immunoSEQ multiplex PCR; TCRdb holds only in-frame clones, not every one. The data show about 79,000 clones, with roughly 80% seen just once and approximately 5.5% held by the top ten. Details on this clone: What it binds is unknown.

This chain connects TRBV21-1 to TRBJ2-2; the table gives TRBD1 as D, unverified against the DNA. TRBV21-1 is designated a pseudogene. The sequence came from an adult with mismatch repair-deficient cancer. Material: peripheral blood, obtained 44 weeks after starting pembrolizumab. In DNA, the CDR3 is TGTGCCAGCAGCAAAGCCGCCGAAACAGGGAACACCGGGGAGCTGTTTTTT. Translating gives CASSKAAETGNTGELFF.